The 24 T cell receptor beta chains below come from one sample, sequenced in a study of blood T cell repertoires in COVID-19. Data came from immunoSEQ multiplex PCR; TCRdb stores just in-frame clones and leaves some out. The sample has 250,000 to 300,000 clones, around 84% seen once; the top ten hold roughly 4.9%. The sequenced sample was peripheral blood. These receptors were taken from a woman in her sixties or seventies with COVID-19, enrolled during active disease.

The J gene is TRBJ2-1, the V gene TRBV7-8, with D maybe TRBD1 (6 bases). V lost 1 base and J 6 bases, leaving 16 bases between the germline ends. CDR1 and CDR2 (germline): SGHVS, FQNEAQ. The CDR3 consists of 16 residues. CDR3 loop: CASSLGGPRSPNEQFF. CDR3 in DNA: TGTGCCAGCAGCTTAGGGGGGCCTAGATCCCCCAATGAGCAGTTCTTC.

This clone came up a few times. The gene calls are TRBV27 and TRBJ2-5; 7 bases match TRBD2. Germline CDR1 MNHEY, CDR2 SMNVEV (reference sequence). This CDR3 is 18 amino acids long. Losses at the gene ends were 3 bases for V and 5 bases for J; bases not matched to a gene: 18. CDR3 in DNA: TGTGCCAGCAGTTTTCGCCCGTCGGGTAGCGGGTACGGGGAGACCCAGTACTTC. The encoded protein is CASSFRPSGSGYGETQYF.

This chain joins TRBV12-5 and TRBJ1-2, with D perhaps matching TRBD1 (5 bases). The ends were cut back, 0 bases at V and 0 bases at J, with 11 bases in the middle. Germline loops: CDR1 LGHNT, CDR2 FRNRAP. The CDR3 extends over 16 amino acids. CDR3 amino acids: CASGLVLTETNYGYTF. CDR3 nucleotide sequence: TGTGCTAGTGGTTTGGTACTGACAGAAACTAACTATGGCTACACCTTC. Supplemented by reference TRBV12-5 and TRBJ1-2, the full variable domain reads DARVTQTPRHKVTEMGQEVTMRCQPILGHNTVFWYRQTMMQGLELLAYFRNRAPLDDSGMPKDRFSAEMPDATLATLKIQPSEPRDSAVYFCASGLVLTETNYGYTFGSGTRLTVV.

The V gene is TRBV18, the J gene TRBJ2-5; possibly TRBD1 for D (7 bases). CDR3 length: 15 residues. V dropped 0 bases and J dropped 3 bases, with 11 bases sitting between them. CDR1 is KGHSH, CDR2 LQKENI, per germline. DNA of the CDR3: TGTGCCAGCTCACCACCCCAGGGGGGAGAAGAGACCCAGTACTTC. The encoded protein is CASSPPQGGEETQYF.

The rearrangement joins TRBV3-1 (or the pseudogene TRBV3-2) to TRBJ2-7; weak D call: TRBD2 (5 bases). The V gene lost 3 bases and the J gene lost 9 bases, with 18 bases spanning the gap. Looked up from germline, CDR1 is LGHDT and CDR2 is YNNKEL (reference sequence). The CDR3 runs 14 residues. CDR3 nucleotide sequence: TGTGCCAGCAGCCACCCTCCGGACGCACGGGGGCAGTACTTC. It codes for CASSHPPDARGQYF.

The chain uses TRBV28 and TRBJ1-3, with 10 bases fitting TRBD1. Germline CDR1 and CDR2: MDHEN and SYDVKM. The V segment lost 4 bases and the J segment 4 bases; nucleotides outside the gene matches: 7. This CDR3 is built from 16 residues. CDR3 sequence (DNA): TGTGCCAGCAGTTCCAGACAGGGGGCATCGGGAAACACCATATATTTT. This translates into CASSSRQGASGNTIYF.

The chain links TRBV20-1 to TRBJ2-5; D uncertain. Deletions cut 6 bases from V and 1 base from J, with 6 bases between. The CDR3 runs to 11 residues. Germline CDR1 DFQATT, CDR2 SNEGSKA (reference sequence). The chain's CDR3 is CSANGQETQYF. CDR3 DNA: TGCAGTGCCAACGGCCAAGAGACCCAGTACTTC.

The CDR3 nucleotides read TGTGCCAGTAGTATCCCCCAGACGAACACCGGGGAGCTGTTTTTT. Translation: CASSIPQTNTGELFF. This chain uses TRBV19 with TRBJ2-2; D unclear. From germline, CDR1 is LNHDA and CDR2 SQIVND (reference sequence). V was clipped by 3 bases and J by 0 bases, with 8 bases between them. CDR3 length equals 15 residues.

J is TRBJ2-5 and V is TRBV7-7; 12 bases fit TRBD2. Germline assignment: CDR1 SSHAT and CDR2 FNYEAQ (reference sequence). With 6 bases clipped from V and 5 bases from J, the junction kept 7 bases outside the gene matches. The CDR3 has 15 residues. This CDR3 reads CASSSRTSGAETQYF. The DNA for the CDR3 is TGTGCCAGCAGTTCCAGGACTAGCGGGGCGGAGACCCAGTACTTC. Filled out from reference TRBV7-7 and TRBJ2-5, the complete variable domain reads GAGVSQSPRYKVTKRGQDVTLRCDPISSHATLYWYQQALGQGPEFLTYFNYEAQPDKSGLPSDRFSAERPEGSISTLTIQRTEQRDSAMYRCASSSRTSGAETQYFGPGTRLLVL.

This clone was counted a few times. The rearrangement uses TRBV6-5 and TRBJ2-7; no reliable D call. V was clipped by 6 bases and J by 2 bases, with 14 bases between them. Germline V CDR1 and CDR2: MNHEY, SVGAGI. The CDR3 runs to 14 residues. Written as DNA, the CDR3 is TGTGCCAGCAGGCCGAGGCTCGCCCCCTACGAGCAGTACTTC. Protein sequence: CASRPRLAPYEQYF.

The V gene is TRBV11-3, the J gene TRBJ2-1, with 8 bases identical to TRBD2. The CDR3 has 19 amino acids. Germline V gives CDR1 SGHNT, CDR2 YENEEA. After removal of 8 bases from V and 0 bases from J, the junction contained 18 bases not matched to a gene. Here the CDR3 reads CASPGIPGRGTHSYNEQFF. The CDR3 nucleotides read TGTGCCAGCCCAGGGATTCCCGGGAGGGGGACCCACTCCTACAATGAGCAGTTCTTC.

CDR3 sequence: CASSITGTVVQPQHF. The DNA of the CDR3 is TGTGCCAGTAGTATAACCGGGACAGTGGTTCAGCCCCAGCATTTT. The V gene is TRBV19, the J gene TRBJ1-5; the match to TRBD1 covers 7 bases. Trimming cost V 2 bases and J 6 bases; bases outside gene matches: 7. The CDR3 sequence is 15 residues long. Germline lookup yields CDR1 LNHDA and CDR2 SQIVND (reference sequence).

V is TRBV9 and J is TRBJ1-3; TRBD1 is a possible D gene (6 bases). Per germline, CDR1 SGDLS and CDR2 YYNGEE. The V end lost 0 bases, the J end lost 1 base, and 14 bases lay between the germline ends. The CDR3 sequence is 17 residues long. DNA of the CDR3: TGTGCCAGCAGCGTAGCGCCCAGGGGCCTTTCTGGAAACACCATATATTTT. Protein sequence: CASSVAPRGLSGNTIYF.

The CDR3 loop is CASSLWLGNTIYF. For the CDR3, the DNA is TGTGCCAGCAGTTTATGGCTTGGAAACACCATATATTTT. The V gene is TRBV27, the J gene TRBJ1-3; D not resolved. CDR3 length equals 13 residues. Trimming took off 1 base at V and 3 bases at J, with 4 bases between the two ends. Germline lookup yields CDR1 MNHEY and CDR2 SMNVEV (reference sequence).

The rearrangement links TRBV20-1 to TRBJ1-1; D remains ambiguous. Trimming stripped 3 bases from V and 1 base from J, with 3 bases between. CDR1 and CDR2 (germline): DFQATT, SNEGSKA (reference sequence). There are 11 residues in the CDR3. In DNA form, the CDR3 reads TGCAGTGCTAGCAGGAACACTGAAGCTTTCTTT. Translating it yields CSASRNTEAFF.

The chain is built from TRBV9 and TRBJ2-2; the D is unclear. Trimming took off 0 bases at V and 1 base at J, with 7 bases between the two ends. This CDR3 is built from 15 residues. The germline CDR1 and CDR2 sequences are SGDLS and YYNGEE. In nucleotides, the CDR3 is TGTGCCAGCAGCGTAGGGGCAGGGAACACCGGGGAGCTGTTTTTT. Protein product: CASSVGAGNTGELFF.

This clone came up once. The V gene is TRBV3-1 (or the pseudogene TRBV3-2), the J gene TRBJ2-1; perhaps TRBD2 as D (5 bases). Trimming took off 0 bases at V and 6 bases at J, with 9 bases between the two ends. Germline V gene sequence: CDR1 LGHDT, CDR2 YNNKEL (reference sequence). This CDR3 has 14 amino acids. CDR3 amino acids: CASSQDFEGNEQFF. CDR3 nucleotide sequence: TGTGCCAGCAGCCAAGATTTTGAGGGCAATGAGCAGTTCTTC.

This chain uses TRBV28 with TRBJ1-1; possibly TRBD1 for D (5 bases). The CDR3 runs to 13 residues. The germline V gene has CDR1 MDHEN and CDR2 SYDVKM. Trimming took 7 bases from V and 1 from J, leaving 10 bases between them. The CDR3 nucleotides read TGTGCCAGCAACACCAGGGAGAACACTGAAGCTTTCTTT. It translates to CASNTRENTEAFF.

The chain recombines TRBV29-1 with TRBJ1-2, with D possibly TRBD1 on 5 matching bases. Germline lookup yields CDR1 SQVTM and CDR2 ANQGSEA. Trimming stripped 8 bases from V and 3 bases from J, with 13 bases between. CDR3 length equals 12 residues. CDR3 residues: CSSRRGDYGYTF. As DNA, the CDR3 is TGCAGCTCGAGGAGGGGCGACTATGGCTACACCTTC.

V and J are TRBV28 and TRBJ2-7; D is unresolved. The germline V and J ends were trimmed by 6 bases and 3 bases, with 6 bases remaining between them. Germline CDR1 and CDR2: MDHEN and SYDVKM. The CDR3 is 11 residues long. The CDR3 region has the DNA TGTGCCAGCAGGGCAGTCTACGAGCAGTACTTC. Translated, it gives CASRAVYEQYF.

The chain uses TRBV28 and TRBJ1-4; D call uncertain. Per the germline V gene, CDR1 is MDHEN and CDR2 is SYDVKM. V lost 8 bases to trimming and J lost 11 bases, with 15 bases between them. CDR3 size: 12 residues. The CDR3 sequence: CASGEAPQKLFF. The CDR3 DNA follows: TGTGCCAGCGGGGAGGCTCCTCAGAAACTGTTTTTT.

The rearrangement joins TRBV28 to TRBJ1-5; D is possibly TRBD1 (5 bases). Germline CDR1 MDHEN, CDR2 SYDVKM. Trimming pared 0 bases from V and 11 bases from J, leaving 17 bases between. The CDR3 extends over 15 amino acids. DNA of the CDR3: TGTGCCAGCAGTTTATGGGACACGCGGGGTGGAGCCCAGCATTTT. It specifies CASSLWDTRGGAQHF.

This clone was found a few times. V and J are TRBV13 and TRBJ1-1; the D is unclear. Trimming removed 5 bases from V and 0 bases from J, with 10 bases in between. CDR1 and CDR2 from the germline V gene are PRHDT and FYEKMQ (reference sequence). The CDR3 consists of 14 residues. Here the CDR3 reads CASSQEGLNTEAFF. The DNA of the CDR3 is TGTGCCAGCAGCCAAGAGGGCTTGAACACTGAAGCTTTCTTT.

About this clone: Other DNA variants within this sample encode the same CDR3. V is TRBV18 and J is TRBJ2-6; a weak D match, TRBD2 (5 bases). CDR1 and CDR2 from the germline V gene are KGHSH and LQKENI. The CDR3 totals 15 residues. V was cut by 3 bases and J by 0 bases, with 6 bases left in between. The CDR3 here is CASSPGVSGANVLTF. DNA for the CDR3: TGTGCCAGCTCACCCGGGGTCTCTGGGGCCAACGTCCTGACTTTC.